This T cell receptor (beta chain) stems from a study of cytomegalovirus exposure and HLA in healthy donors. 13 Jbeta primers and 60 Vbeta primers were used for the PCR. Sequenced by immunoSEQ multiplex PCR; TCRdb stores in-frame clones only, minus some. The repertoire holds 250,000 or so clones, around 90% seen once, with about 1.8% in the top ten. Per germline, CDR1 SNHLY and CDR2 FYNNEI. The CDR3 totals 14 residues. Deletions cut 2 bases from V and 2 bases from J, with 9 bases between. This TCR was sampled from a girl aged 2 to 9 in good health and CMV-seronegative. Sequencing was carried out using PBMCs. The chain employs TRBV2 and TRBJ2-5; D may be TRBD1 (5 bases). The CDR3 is CASSERQLQETQYF. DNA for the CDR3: TGTGCCAGCAGTGAAAGACAGCTACAAGAGACCCAGTACTTC.